Listed below are T cell receptor beta chains from one sample, sequenced in a study of PD-1 blockade in mismatch repair-deficient tumors. TCRdb's table, derived via immunoSEQ multiplex PCR, lists solely in-frame clones and lacks some. The sample records 20,000 to 25,000 clones, 84% being singletons. Sequenced material: peripheral blood, taken 2 weeks after starting pembrolizumab. The receptors derive from an adult with mismatch repair-deficient cancer. Each CDR3 is given with its conserved first and last residue. Each record gives: clone size, D gene, J gene, CDR3 length, V gene, CDR3 protein, CDR3 DNA. The D gene is left open where the match is weak. Some rows mark clone size as missing; the rest say once, few, many or name a class of expanded clone.

. | . | TRBJ1-5 | 16 | TRBV27 | CASSSGLEGLNQPQHF | TGTGCCAGCAGTTCCGGATTAGAGGGCCTCAATCAGCCCCAGCATTTT
. | . | TRBJ2-1 | 15 | TRBV29-1 | CSVEGGAGGQYEQFF | TGCAGCGTTGAAGGGGGGGCAGGGGGTCAGTATGAGCAGTTCTTC
. | TRBD1 | TRBJ2-2 | 17 | TRBV18 | CASSPQDRVSTTGELFF | TGTGCCAGCTCACCACAGGACAGGGTGTCGACCACCGGGGAGCTGTTTTTT
. | . | TRBJ2-1 | 17 | TRBV10-1 | CASSESFGPGSYNEQFF | TGCGCCAGCAGTGAGTCTTTTGGACCGGGATCCTACAATGAGCAGTTCTTC
. | . | TRBJ2-2 | 16 | TRBV18 | CASSPPASRFTGELFF | TGTGCCAGCTCACCACCGGCTAGCAGATTCACCGGGGAGCTGTTTTTT
. | . | TRBJ1-3 | 13 | TRBV7-9 | CASRFGARDTIYF | TGTGCCAGCAGATTCGGGGCCCGTGACACCATATATTTT
. | . | TRBJ1-2 | 14 | TRBV6-1 | CASNTGITNYGYTF | TGTGCCAGCAATACAGGGATTACTAACTATGGCTACACCTTC
. | TRBD1 | TRBJ1-4 | 14 | TRBV5-1 | CASSLGTGSEKLFF | TGCGCCAGCAGCTTGGGGACAGGGTCTGAAAAACTGTTTTTT
few | . | TRBJ2-5 | 15 | TRBV11-2 | CASSLFYFGGETQYF | TGTGCCAGCAGCTTGTTCTACTTTGGGGGGGAGACCCAGTACTTC
. | . | TRBJ2-3 | 15 | TRBV11-3 | CASSLGLASTDTQYF | TGTGCCAGCAGCCTCGGACTGGCTAGCACAGATACGCAGTATTTT
. | . | TRBJ2-1 | 12 | TRBV7-6 | CASSQAGDEQFF | TGTGCCAGCAGCCAAGCCGGGGATGAGCAGTTCTTC
. | TRBD1 | TRBJ1-4 | 15 | TRBV30 | CAWSTNRGGNEKLFF | TGTGCCTGGAGTACTAACAGGGGCGGTAATGAAAAACTGTTTTTT
. | TRBD1 | TRBJ2-5 | 14 | TRBV30 | CAWASGQGRKTQYF | TGTGCCTGGGCCTCGGGACAGGGTCGAAAGACCCAGTACTTC
once | TRBD1 | TRBJ2-3 | 16 | TRBV12-5 | CASGFAPTGGSDTQYF | TGTGCTAGTGGTTTCGCCCCGACAGGGGGATCAGATACGCAGTATTTT
. | . | TRBJ2-7 | 16 | TRBV28 | CASRPSGQFNAYEQYF | TGTGCCAGCAGACCCTCGGGACAATTCAACGCCTACGAGCAGTACTTC
few | TRBD2 | TRBJ2-7 | 14 | TRBV9 | CASSVGLAGAEQYF | TGTGCCAGCAGCGTAGGACTAGCGGGAGCCGAGCAGTACTTC
. | . | TRBJ1-2 | 11 | TRBV19 | CASSMDYGYTF | TGTGCCAGTAGTATGGACTATGGCTACACCTTC
. | . | TRBJ2-1 | 14 | TRBV5-5 | CASSLGTNSIEQFF | TGTGCCAGCAGCTTGGGGACTAATTCTATTGAGCAGTTCTTC
. | TRBD1 | TRBJ2-7 | 13 | TRBV27 | CASSFRTGYEQYF | TGTGCCAGCAGTTTCAGGACAGGTTACGAGCAGTACTTC
. | TRBD1 | TRBJ2-1 | 15 | TRBV27 | CASSLGQGAYNEQFF | TGTGCCAGCAGTTTAGGGCAGGGGGCTTACAATGAGCAGTTCTTC
once | . | TRBJ2-1 | 15 | TRBV7-9 | CASSFGREEKGEQFF | TGTGCCAGCAGCTTCGGCAGGGAGGAAAAGGGTGAGCAGTTCTTC
. | TRBD1 | TRBJ1-5 | 13 | TRBV10-1 | CASSNDRGQPQHF | TGCGCCAGCAGTAACGACAGGGGGCAGCCCCAGCATTTT
few | TRBD2 | TRBJ2-3 | 17 | TRBV28 | CASSLFGLAVNTDTQYF | TGTGCCAGCAGTTTATTTGGACTAGCGGTCAACACAGATACGCAGTATTTT
. | . | TRBJ2-2 | 16 | TRBV11-3 | CASSSRSEGATGELFF | TGTGCCAGCAGCTCCCGAAGTGAGGGTGCCACCGGGGAGCTGTTTTTT
. | . | TRBJ2-1 | 16 | TRBV27 | CASSPLLQEPYNEQFF | TGTGCCAGCAGTCCCCTGCTGCAGGAGCCTTACAATGAGCAGTTCTTC
. | . | TRBJ2-3 | 22 | TRBV12-5 | CASGLVLPFVVVEVHHRNTQYF | TGTGCTAGTGGTTTGGTACTCCCCTTCGTGGTAGTAGAGGTTCACCACCGGAATACGCAGTATTTT
. | . | TRBJ2-7 | 14 | TRBV11-3 | CASSLAKGSYEQYF | TGTGCCAGCAGCTTAGCGAAGGGTAGCTACGAGCAGTACTTC
. | TRBD1 | TRBJ1-2 | 15 | TRBV7-2 | CASSSYQGDLYGYTF | TGTGCCAGCAGCTCATACCAGGGGGACCTCTATGGCTACACCTTC
. | TRBD1 | TRBJ2-7 | 14 | TRBV28 | CASSSRQGGYEQYF | TGTGCCAGCAGTTCGAGACAGGGGGGGTACGAGCAGTACTTC
once | . | TRBJ1-1 | 12 | TRBV30 | CAWRVGATEAFF | TGTGCCTGGAGGGTGGGCGCCACTGAAGCTTTCTTT
. | . | TRBJ2-2 | 15 | TRBV27 | CASSLSFRSTGELFF | TGTGCCAGCAGTTTATCATTTCGGAGCACCGGGGAGCTGTTTTTT
once | . | TRBJ2-1 | 12 | TRBV7-9 | CASSPQGIEQFF | TGTGCCAGCAGCCCCCAGGGGATTGAGCAGTTCTTC
few | TRBD1 | TRBJ2-5 | 19 | TRBV7-9 | CASRHPLDRVHGSHETQYF | TGTGCCAGCAGACACCCACTAGACAGGGTCCATGGGAGCCATGAGACCCAGTACTTC
once | . | TRBJ2-1 | 11 | TRBV20-1 | CSASRVNEQFF | TGCAGTGCTAGTCGGGTGAATGAGCAGTTCTTC
. | . | TRBJ2-7 | 15 | TRBV6-9 | CASSKTGTNNYEQYF | TGTGCCAGCAGCAAGACCGGGACAAACAACTACGAGCAGTACTTC
. | . | TRBJ2-7 | 14 | TRBV5-6 | CASSLAPDSAGQYF | TGTGCCAGCAGCTTGGCCCCGGACTCCGCCGGGCAGTACTTC
. | TRBD2 | TRBJ2-7 | 14 | TRBV27 | CASSKGTRGYEQYF | TGTGCCAGCAGCAAGGGGACTAGGGGCTACGAGCAGTACTTC
. | . | TRBJ2-3 | 16 | TRBV4-3 | CASSQDRGEGADTQYF | TGCGCCAGCAGCCAAGATAGGGGGGAGGGGGCAGATACGCAGTATTTT
. | TRBD2 | TRBJ2-5 | 14 | TRBV6-1 | CASMGGTGGETQYF | TGTGCCAGCATGGGTGGTACGGGAGGGGAGACCCAGTACTTC
. | . | TRBJ2-7 | 12 | TRBV6-5 | CASSYQTGEQYF | TGTGCCAGCAGTTACCAAACGGGCGAGCAGTACTTC
few | . | TRBJ2-5 | 12 | TRBV6-4 | CATPRTWETQYF | TGTGCCACCCCCCGTACGTGGGAGACCCAGTACTTC
. | TRBD1 | TRBJ1-2 | 14 | TRBV4-1 | CASSPGTGPYGYTF | TGCGCCAGCAGCCCCGGGACAGGGCCCTATGGCTACACCTTC
. | TRBD1 | TRBJ2-1 | 11 | TRBV5-1 | CASSAGTGQFF | TGCGCCAGCAGCGCAGGGACAGGGCAGTTCTTC
. | . | TRBJ2-2 | 13 | TRBV5-8 | CASSQGDTGELFF | TGTGCCAGCAGCCAGGGCGACACCGGGGAGCTGTTTTTT
. | . | TRBJ2-2 | 15 | TRBV6-5 | CASSYSSVNTGELFF | TGTGCCAGCAGTTACTCGAGCGTGAACACCGGGGAGCTGTTTTTT
. | TRBD1 | TRBJ2-7 | 14 | TRBV4-1 | CASSQTGGSYEQYF | TGCGCCAGCAGCCAGACAGGGGGCAGCTACGAGCAGTACTTC
. | TRBD2 | TRBJ2-1 | 17 | TRBV4-1 | CASSQDSASGRWDEQFF | TGCGCCAGCAGCCAAGATTCGGCTAGCGGGAGGTGGGATGAGCAGTTCTTC
. | TRBD2 | TRBJ2-7 | 17 | TRBV10-3 | CAISESGILAGSDEQYF | TGTGCCATCAGTGAATCGGGTATATTAGCGGGATCTGACGAGCAGTACTTC
. | . | TRBJ1-1 | 18 | TRBV4-1 | CASSQDPLGGLTNPEAFF | TGCGCCAGCAGCCAAGACCCGCTTGGAGGTCTAACGAACCCTGAAGCTTTCTTT
. | . | TRBJ2-7 | 13 | TRBV5-1 | CASSLFGTYEQYF | TGCGCCAGCAGCTTGTTTGGGACCTACGAGCAGTACTTC
. | . | TRBJ1-3 | 15 | TRBV6-5 | CASSYSIGARNTIYF | TGTGCCAGCAGTTACTCGATCGGAGCGCGGAACACCATATATTTT
. | TRBD1 | TRBJ1-3 | 17 | TRBV7-2 | CASSSPSGTGPGNTIYF | TGTGCCAGCAGCTCCCCGTCGGGGACAGGGCCTGGAAACACCATATATTTT
. | TRBD1 | TRBJ2-7 | 12 | TRBV7-9 | CASSFDRAQQYF | TGTGCCAGCAGCTTCGACAGGGCTCAGCAGTACTTC
. | . | TRBJ2-3 | 12 | TRBV6-4 | CASSDQGDTQYF | TGTGCCAGCAGTGACCAGGGAGATACGCAGTATTTT
. | TRBD1 | TRBJ2-7 | 14 | TRBV29-1 | CSVEGADRGLEQYF | TGCAGCGTTGAAGGGGCGGACAGGGGGCTGGAGCAGTACTTC
. | TRBD2 | TRBJ2-1 | 17 | TRBV13 | CASSSGLAGGLTNEQFF | TGTGCCAGCAGCTCGGGACTAGCGGGAGGGTTAACGAATGAGCAGTTCTTC